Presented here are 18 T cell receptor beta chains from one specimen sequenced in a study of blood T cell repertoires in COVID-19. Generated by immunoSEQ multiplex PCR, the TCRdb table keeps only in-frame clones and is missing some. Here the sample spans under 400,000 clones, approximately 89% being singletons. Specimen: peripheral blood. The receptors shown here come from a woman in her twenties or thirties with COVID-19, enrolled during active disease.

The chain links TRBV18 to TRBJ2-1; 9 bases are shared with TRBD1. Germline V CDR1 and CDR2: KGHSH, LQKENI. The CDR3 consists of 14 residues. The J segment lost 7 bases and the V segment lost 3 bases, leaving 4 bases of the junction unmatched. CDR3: CASSPQDRGNEQFF. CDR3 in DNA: TGTGCCAGCTCACCTCAGGACAGGGGTAATGAGCAGTTCTTC.

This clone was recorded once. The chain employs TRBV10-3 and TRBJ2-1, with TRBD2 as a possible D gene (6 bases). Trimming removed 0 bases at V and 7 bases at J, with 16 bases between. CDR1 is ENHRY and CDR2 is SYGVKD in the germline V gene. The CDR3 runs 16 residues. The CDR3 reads CAISESTPLARNEQFF. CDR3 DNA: TGTGCCATCAGTGAGTCCACCCCCCTAGCGAGAAATGAGCAGTTCTTC.

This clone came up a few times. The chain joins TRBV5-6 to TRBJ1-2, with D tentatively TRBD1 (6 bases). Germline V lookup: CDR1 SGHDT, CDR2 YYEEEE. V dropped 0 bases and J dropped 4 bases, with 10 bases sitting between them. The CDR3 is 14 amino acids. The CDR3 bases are TGTGCCAGCAGCTTGGTGGACAGCATCTATGGCTACACCTTC. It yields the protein CASSLVDSIYGYTF.

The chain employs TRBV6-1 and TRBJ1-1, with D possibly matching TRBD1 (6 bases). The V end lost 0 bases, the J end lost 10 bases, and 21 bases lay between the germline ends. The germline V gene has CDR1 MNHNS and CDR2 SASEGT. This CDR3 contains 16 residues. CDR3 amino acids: CASSEAGYTGNGAAFF. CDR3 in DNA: TGTGCCAGCAGTGAAGCGGGCTATACAGGGAATGGGGCAGCTTTCTTT.

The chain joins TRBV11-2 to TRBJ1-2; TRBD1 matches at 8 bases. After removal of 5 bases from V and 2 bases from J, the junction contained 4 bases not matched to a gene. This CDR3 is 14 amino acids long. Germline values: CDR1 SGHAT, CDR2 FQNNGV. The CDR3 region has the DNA TGTGCCAGCAGCACGGACAGGGCCAACTATGGCTACACCTTC. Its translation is CASSTDRANYGYTF.

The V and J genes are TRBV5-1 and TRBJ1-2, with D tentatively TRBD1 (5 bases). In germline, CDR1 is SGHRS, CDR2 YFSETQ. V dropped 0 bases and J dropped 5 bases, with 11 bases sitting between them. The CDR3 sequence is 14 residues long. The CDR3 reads CASSLGQKSYGYTF. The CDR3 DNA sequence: TGCGCCAGCAGCTTGGGACAGAAGTCTTATGGCTACACCTTC.

CDR3 residues: CAWSVGDRTEAFF. The CDR3 nucleotides read TGTGCCTGGAGTGTGGGGGACAGGACTGAAGCTTTCTTT. The chain recombines TRBV30 with TRBJ1-1, with TRBD1 matching 8 bases. V shed 0 bases, J shed 5 bases, and the junction held 2 bases outside the gene matches. This CDR3 comprises 13 residues. The germline gives CDR1 GTSNPN, CDR2 SVGIG (reference sequence).

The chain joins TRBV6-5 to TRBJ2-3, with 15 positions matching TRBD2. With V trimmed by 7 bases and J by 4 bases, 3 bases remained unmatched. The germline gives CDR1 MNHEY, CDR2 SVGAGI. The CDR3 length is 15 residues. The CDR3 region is CASIRTSGGADTQYF. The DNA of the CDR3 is TGTGCCAGCATTCGGACTAGCGGGGGGGCAGATACGCAGTATTTT.

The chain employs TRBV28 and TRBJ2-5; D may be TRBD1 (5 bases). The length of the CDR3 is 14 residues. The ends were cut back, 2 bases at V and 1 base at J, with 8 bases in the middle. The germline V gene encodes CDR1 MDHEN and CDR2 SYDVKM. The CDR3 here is CASSLAGSQETQYF. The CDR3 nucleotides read TGTGCCAGCAGTTTAGCAGGGTCCCAAGAGACCCAGTACTTC.

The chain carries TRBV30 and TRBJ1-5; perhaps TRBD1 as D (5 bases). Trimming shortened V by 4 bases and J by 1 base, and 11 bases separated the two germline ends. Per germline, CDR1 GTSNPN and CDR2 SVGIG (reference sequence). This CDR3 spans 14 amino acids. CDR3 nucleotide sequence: TGTGCCTGGACGGAGGGGTTGAGCAATCAGCCCCAGCATTTT. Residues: CAWTEGLSNQPQHF.

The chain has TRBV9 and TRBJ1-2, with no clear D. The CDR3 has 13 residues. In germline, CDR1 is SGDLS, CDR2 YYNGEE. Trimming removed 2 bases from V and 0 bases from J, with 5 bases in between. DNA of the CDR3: TGTGCCAGCAGCGTTCGAGCTAACTATGGCTACACCTTC. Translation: CASSVRANYGYTF.

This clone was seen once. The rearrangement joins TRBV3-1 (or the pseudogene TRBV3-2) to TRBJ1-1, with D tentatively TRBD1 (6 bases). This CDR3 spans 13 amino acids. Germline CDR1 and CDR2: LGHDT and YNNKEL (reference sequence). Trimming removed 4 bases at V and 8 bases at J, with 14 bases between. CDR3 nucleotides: TGTGCCAGCAGCCTTACGGGACATTCGGAAGCTTTCTTT. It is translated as CASSLTGHSEAFF.

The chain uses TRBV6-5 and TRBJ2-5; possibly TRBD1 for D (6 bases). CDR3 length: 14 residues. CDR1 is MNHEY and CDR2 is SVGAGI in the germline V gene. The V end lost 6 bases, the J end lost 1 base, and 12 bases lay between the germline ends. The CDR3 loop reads CASRIGGPQETQYF. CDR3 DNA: TGTGCCAGCAGGATTGGGGGCCCCCAAGAGACCCAGTACTTC.

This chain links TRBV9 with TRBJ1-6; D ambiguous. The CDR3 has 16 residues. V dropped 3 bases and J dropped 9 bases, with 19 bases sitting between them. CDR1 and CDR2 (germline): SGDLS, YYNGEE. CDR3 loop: CASSEAAPRIGSPLHF. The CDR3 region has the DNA TGTGCCAGCAGCGAAGCGGCACCCAGGATCGGTTCACCCCTCCACTTT.

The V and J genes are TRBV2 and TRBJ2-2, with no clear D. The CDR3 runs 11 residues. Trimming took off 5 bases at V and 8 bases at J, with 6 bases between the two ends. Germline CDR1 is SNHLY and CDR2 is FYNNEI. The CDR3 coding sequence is TGTGCCAGCAGTCTCCGGGGGGAGCTGTTTTTT. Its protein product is CASSLRGELFF. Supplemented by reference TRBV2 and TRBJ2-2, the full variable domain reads EPEVTQTPSHQVTQMGQEVILRCVPISNHLYFYWYRQILGQKVEFLVSFYNNEISEKSEIFDDQFSVERPDGSNFTLKIRSTKLEDSAMYFCASSLRGELFFGEGSRLTVL.

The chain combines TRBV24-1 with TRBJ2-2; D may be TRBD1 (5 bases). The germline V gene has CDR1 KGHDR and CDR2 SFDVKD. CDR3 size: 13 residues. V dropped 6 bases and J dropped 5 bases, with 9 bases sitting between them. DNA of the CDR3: TGTGCCACCAGTATGGGGCGGACCGGGGAGCTGTTTTTT. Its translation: CATSMGRTGELFF.

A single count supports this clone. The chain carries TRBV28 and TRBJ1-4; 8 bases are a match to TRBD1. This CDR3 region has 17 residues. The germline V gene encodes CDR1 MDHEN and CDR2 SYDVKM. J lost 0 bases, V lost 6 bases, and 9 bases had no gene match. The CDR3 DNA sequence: TGTGCCAGCAGATCAGACAGGGGACATGCAACTAATGAAAAACTGTTTTTT. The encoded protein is CASRSDRGHATNEKLFF.

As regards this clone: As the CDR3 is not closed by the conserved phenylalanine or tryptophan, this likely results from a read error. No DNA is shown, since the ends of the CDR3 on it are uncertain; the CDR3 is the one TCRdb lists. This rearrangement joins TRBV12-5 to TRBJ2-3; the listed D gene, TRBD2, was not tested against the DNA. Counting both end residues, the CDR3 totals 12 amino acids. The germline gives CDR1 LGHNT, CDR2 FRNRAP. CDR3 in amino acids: CASGLPGTSESY.